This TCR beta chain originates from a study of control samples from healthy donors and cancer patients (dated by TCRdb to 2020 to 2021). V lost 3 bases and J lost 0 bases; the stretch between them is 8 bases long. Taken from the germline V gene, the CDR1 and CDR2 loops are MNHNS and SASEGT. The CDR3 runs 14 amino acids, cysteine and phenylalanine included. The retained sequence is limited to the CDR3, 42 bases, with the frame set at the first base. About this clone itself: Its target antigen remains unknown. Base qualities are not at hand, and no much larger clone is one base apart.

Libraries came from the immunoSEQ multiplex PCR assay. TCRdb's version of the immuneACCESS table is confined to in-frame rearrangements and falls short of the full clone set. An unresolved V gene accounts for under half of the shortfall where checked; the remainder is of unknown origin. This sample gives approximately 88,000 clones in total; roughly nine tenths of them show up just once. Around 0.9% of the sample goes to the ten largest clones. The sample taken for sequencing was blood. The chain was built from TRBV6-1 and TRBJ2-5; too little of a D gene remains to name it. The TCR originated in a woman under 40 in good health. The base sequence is TGTGCCAGCAGTGATTGGCCAAACCAAGAGACCCAGTACTTC. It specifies CASSDWPNQETQYF.